This T cell receptor (beta chain) appears in the sequencing data of a study of cytomegalovirus exposure and HLA in healthy donors. Study outcomes and limitations: For most TCR sequences rarity was the rule, although some public TCRs occurred in many donors. As a later analysis showed, several of the most significant clusters appeared to be linked to common viral pathogens.

Each donor's status was that of a healthy bone marrow donor. This PCR relied on a set of 60 Vbeta primers and 13 Jbeta primers. Original data processing: Counted up in a later analysis, unique TCR beta chains came to about 80 million, with around 10 million shared. Sequencing used immunoSEQ multiplex PCR; TCRdb keeps in-frame clones, though not all of them. The V and J calls and clone size come from that table; D and trimming were worked out from the DNA. The sample has roughly 160,000 clones, roughly two thirds seen once. Points on this clone: Its cognate antigen is unknown.

The receptor comes from a woman aged 25-40 years in good health and CMV-seronegative. Sequenced material: PBMCs.

The DNA of the CDR3 is TGTGCCAGCAGCTCCCCGGACAGGGCATCCTACGAGCAGTACTTC. Its translation: CASSSPDRASYEQYF. The V and J genes are TRBV7-9 and TRBJ2-7; 8 nucleotides line up with TRBD1. The CDR3 is 15 residues long. The trim removed 4 bases at V and 1 base at J, leaving 6 bases unmatched. The germline CDR1 and CDR2 sequences are SEHNR and FQNEAQ (reference sequence).